The 7 T cell receptor beta chains below come from one sample, sequenced in a study of T cell responses to AZD1222 COVID-19 vaccine. TCRdb's copy holds only in-frame clones and misses some; the assay was immunoSEQ multiplex PCR. This repertoire shows around 150,000 clones, 88% found once; its top ten account for more than 5.5%. Specimen: peripheral blood, collected on day 0 of AZD1222 vaccination. The receptors shown here come from an adult in good health.

This chain joins TRBV29-1 and TRBJ1-2; D perhaps matches TRBD1 (6 bases). V was shortened by 7 bases and J by 10 bases, with 22 bases between the two germline ends. CDR1 and CDR2 from the germline V gene are SQVTM and ANQGSEA. The CDR3 sequence is 13 residues long. The CDR3 is CSAKGTPGDAYTF. CDR3 DNA sequence: TGCAGCGCTAAAGGGACCCCAGGGGATGCCTACACCTTC.

The chain joins TRBV6-2 or TRBV6-3 to TRBJ1-2, with D possibly matching TRBD1 (5 bases). Germline loops: CDR1 MNHEY, CDR2 SVGEGT. This CDR3 spans 18 amino acids. Trimming took 2 bases from V and 8 from J, leaving 27 bases between them. The CDR3 nucleotides read TGTGCCAGCAGTTACGTTCCGAGAATGGGACGAGGATCGGGCGGCTACACCTTC. Translating gives CASSYVPRMGRGSGGYTF.

The chain couples TRBV6-6 to TRBJ2-4, with 9 bases that match TRBD1. The germline V gene encodes CDR1 MNHNY and CDR2 SVGAGI (reference sequence). The trim removed 6 bases at V and 5 bases at J, leaving 8 bases unmatched. The CDR3 runs to 15 residues. The CDR3 region has the DNA TGTGCCAGCAGCCGGACAGGGGTGCGGCAAAACATTCAGTACTTC. Amino acid sequence: CASSRTGVRQNIQYF.

The chain employs TRBV12-3 or TRBV12-4 and TRBJ1-1, with D maybe TRBD1 (5 bases). Trimming left V 3 bases short and J 4 bases short, with 9 bases between. The CDR3 totals 13 residues. CDR3 bases: TGTGCCAGCAGTTTTGGCCAGGGCACTGAAGCTTTCTTT. Translating it yields CASSFGQGTEAFF.

The chain links TRBV7-2 to TRBJ2-2; D gene unclear. There are 18 residues in the CDR3. Looked up from germline, CDR1 is SGHTA and CDR2 is FQGNSA. Trimming stripped 3 bases from V and 8 bases from J, with 25 bases between. In DNA form, the CDR3 reads TGTGCCAGCAGCTTTTCCGCCACGGACGGCTCGTTAACGGGGGAGCTGTTTTTT. Residues: CASSFSATDGSLTGELFF.

The chain carries TRBV12-3 or TRBV12-4 and TRBJ1-2, with D perhaps TRBD1 (5 bases). Between the trimmed V and J ends, which lost 6 bases and 4 bases, there was a span of 12 bases. The CDR3 is 13 amino acids. The CDR3 reads CASSRQTTYGYTF. The DNA of the CDR3 is TGTGCCAGCAGCAGACAGACGACCTATGGCTACACCTTC.

The chain is built from TRBV30 and TRBJ1-1; TRBD1 matches 7 bases. From germline, CDR1 is GTSNPN and CDR2 SVGIG (reference sequence). With 3 bases clipped from V and 5 bases from J, the junction kept 9 bases outside the gene matches. This CDR3 region has 14 residues. CDR3 nucleotides: TGTGCCTGGAGCGTGCAGGGGGGAAGAACTGAAGCTTTCTTT. Its translation: CAWSVQGGRTEAFF. Full variable domain (remainder filled in from reference TRBV30 and TRBJ1-1): SQTIHQWPATLVQPVGSPLSLECTVEGTSNPNLYWYRQAAGRGLQLLFYSVGIGQISSEVPQNLSASRPQDRQFILSSKKLLLSDSGFYLCAWSVQGGRTEAFFGQGTRLTVV.